What follows are 2 T cell receptor beta chains derived from one specimen sequenced in a study of CD8 T cells in ankylosing spondylitis. Study-wide points: One TCR beta motif, made up of several highly homologous variants, appeared characteristic of ankylosing spondylitis blood.

These receptors lack a known antigen. TCRdb redid the calling of the 5' RACE reads with MiXCR, one entry per CDR3 protein. The sample shows 750,000 to 850,000 distinct CDR3 sequences, roughly 12% of them seen only once. The sequencing sample was made of blood, either unsorted or a sorted T cell fraction (not recorded which). All receptors derive from a male donor with ankylosing spondylitis.

The table lists this clonotype with a few counts. The rearrangement links TRBV6-5 to TRBJ2-2, with 16 bases aligning to TRBD2. The V gene end was trimmed by 4 bases and the J gene end by 8 bases; junction bases not matched to a gene: 10. The CDR3 is 18 residues long. Germline CDR1 MNHEY, CDR2 SVGAGI. CDR3 loop: CASSSRGLAGGPMGELFF. CDR3 nucleotide sequence: TGTGCCAGCAGTTCCCGGGGACTAGCGGGAGGGCCAATGGGGGAGCTGTTTTTT.

The sample holds many counts of this clonotype. CDR3 DNA: TGCGCCAGCAGCCTATTATTTGGGGTATGGAACTACACCTTC. Its translation: CASSLLFGVWNYTF. This chain joins TRBV4-3 and TRBJ1-2; D is uncertain. CDR3 length: 14 residues. V gave up 4 bases and J gave up 10 bases, with 19 bases separating them. Germline V gene lookup returns CDR1 LGHNA and CDR2 YSLEER.